The 32 T cell receptor beta chains presented below share a single source sample, sequenced in a study of blood T cell repertoires in COVID-19. Profiling relied on immunoSEQ multiplex PCR, and the TCRdb table lists in-frame clones only, not all of them. The sample gives about 73,000 clones, approximately 80% of which show up once; around 5.6% is in the top ten. Sequenced input: peripheral blood. These receptors all stem from a woman aged 60-75 years with acute or convalescent COVID-19.

This rearrangement joins TRBV5-1 to TRBJ1-2; 7 positions agree with TRBD1. With 1 base clipped from V and 4 bases from J, the junction kept 1 base outside the gene matches. Germline CDR1 and CDR2: SGHRS and YFSETQ. The CDR3 contains 13 residues. CDR3 protein: CASSLSGGYGYTF. The CDR3 nucleotides are TGCGCCAGCAGCTTGTCAGGGGGCTATGGCTACACCTTC.

This rearrangement joins TRBV2 to TRBJ2-5, with 12 nucleotides matching TRBD2. The CDR3 is made up of 14 amino acids. V lost 6 bases, J lost 5 bases, and 4 bases stayed unmatched. From germline, CDR1 is SNHLY and CDR2 FYNNEI. CDR3 sequence reads: CASRPTSGGETQYF. Here the CDR3 DNA reads TGTGCCAGCAGACCGACTAGCGGGGGTGAGACCCAGTACTTC.

V usage is TRBV10-3 and J usage is TRBJ1-2, with 7 positions matching TRBD1. V lost 3 bases to trimming and J lost 2 bases; unmatched junction nucleotides: 9. The germline CDR1 and CDR2 sequences are ENHRY and SYGVKD. The CDR3 totals 16 residues. CDR3 residues: CAISDRGQSHNYGYTF. In nucleotides, the CDR3 is TGTGCCATCAGTGATAGGGGGCAGTCCCACAACTATGGCTACACCTTC.

The V and J genes are TRBV2 and TRBJ1-3, with TRBD1 as a possible D gene (5 bases). The CDR3 spans 17 residues. The V and J ends lost 2 bases and 2 bases respectively, with 16 bases between them. Germline loops: CDR1 SNHLY, CDR2 FYNNEI. DNA for the CDR3: TGTGCCAGCAGTGAATATCCGGGGGGTTTAGCTGGAAACACCATATATTTT. This sequence encodes CASSEYPGGLAGNTIYF.

The chain links TRBV27 to TRBJ1-5; D not resolved. The CDR3 extends over 16 amino acids. CDR1 is MNHEY and CDR2 is SMNVEV in the germline V gene (reference sequence). Trimming removed 6 bases from V and 0 bases from J, with 15 bases in between. CDR3: CASRLLTRASNQPQHF. In nucleotides, the CDR3 is TGTGCCAGCAGATTACTTACTAGGGCTAGCAATCAGCCCCAGCATTTT.

The chain combines TRBV5-5 with TRBJ2-5; no definite D call. The CDR3 extends over 14 amino acids. Germline loops: CDR1 SGHKS, CDR2 YYEKEE (reference sequence). V shed 0 bases and J shed 1 base, with 7 bases lying between them. CDR3 region: CASSLEHSQETQYF. DNA of the CDR3: TGTGCCAGCAGCTTGGAGCACAGCCAAGAGACCCAGTACTTC.

This clone was counted only a few times. The rearrangement links TRBV5-1 to TRBJ2-6; 8 bases map to TRBD1. Per germline, CDR1 SGHRS and CDR2 YFSETQ. The V segment lost 0 bases and the J segment 3 bases; nucleotides outside the gene matches: 14. The CDR3 covers 20 residues. Here the CDR3 reads CASSLGGQVSVPSGANVLTF. In nucleotides, the CDR3 is TGCGCCAGCAGCTTGGGGGGACAGGTTAGCGTCCCGAGTGGGGCCAACGTCCTGACTTTC.

This clone has only a few counts. The chain links TRBV4-1 to TRBJ2-7; TRBD1 agrees at 8 bases. With 3 bases clipped from V and 2 bases from J, the junction kept 3 bases outside the gene matches. The CDR3 contains 14 residues. Per germline, CDR1 MGHRA and CDR2 YSYEKL. DNA for the CDR3: TGCGCCAGCAGCCAGACGACAGGGGCCTACGAGCAGTACTTC. Encoded protein: CASSQTTGAYEQYF.

V and J are TRBV5-4 and TRBJ1-4; D may be TRBD1 (5 bases). This CDR3 region has 15 residues. With 4 bases removed from V and 6 bases from J, the gap between germline ends came to 16 bases. Germline V lookup: CDR1 SGHNT, CDR2 YYREEE (reference sequence). The CDR3 DNA is TGTGCCAGCAGCCCAACCGGGGGGAAGGATGAAAAACTGTTTTTT. The encoded protein is CASSPTGGKDEKLFF.

The chain combines TRBV7-3 with TRBJ1-1; D perhaps matches TRBD1 (6 bases). The CDR3 is 13 amino acids. CDR1 SGHTA and CDR2 FQGTGA come from the germline V gene. The V gene lost 6 bases and the J gene lost 2 bases, with 10 bases spanning the gap. The CDR3, as DNA: TGTGCCAGCAGGGCAGGGGCCAACACTGAAGCTTTCTTT. Translated: CASRAGANTEAFF.

The gene calls are TRBV5-1 and TRBJ1-4; D gene uncertain. The germline gives CDR1 SGHRS, CDR2 YFSETQ. The length of the CDR3 is 13 residues. V lost 7 bases to trimming and J lost 2 bases, with 9 bases between them. CDR3 residues: CASALATNEKLFF. CDR3 nucleotides: TGCGCCAGCGCCCTGGCCACTAATGAAAAACTGTTTTTT.

This clone was counted between two and nine times. V is TRBV5-1 and J is TRBJ2-7, with D possibly TRBD2 on 6 matching bases. The CDR3 loop spans 14 amino acids. From germline, CDR1 is SGHRS and CDR2 YFSETQ. With 0 bases removed from V and 6 bases from J, the gap between germline ends came to 13 bases. CDR3 residues: CASSLVEGIGEQYF. As DNA, the CDR3 is TGCGCCAGCAGCTTGGTGGAGGGCATAGGCGAGCAGTACTTC.

The rearrangement uses TRBV6-1 and TRBJ2-1; TRBD1 matches 9 bases. The CDR3 has 16 residues. CDR1 and CDR2 from the germline V gene are MNHNS and SASEGT. The ends lost 2 bases at V and 6 bases at J; junction bases unmatched: 8. The CDR3 region is CASSEYETGGLNEQFF. Here the CDR3 DNA reads TGTGCCAGCAGTGAATACGAGACAGGGGGGCTCAATGAGCAGTTCTTC.

The chain combines TRBV19 with TRBJ1-5; D not certain. V was cut by 3 bases and J by 4 bases, with 13 bases left in between. There are 15 residues in the CDR3. Germline V gives CDR1 LNHDA, CDR2 SQIVND (reference sequence). The CDR3 sequence is CASSMHGVWNQPQHF. The CDR3 nucleotides read TGTGCCAGTAGTATGCACGGGGTGTGGAATCAGCCCCAGCATTTT.

This rearrangement joins TRBV7-2 to TRBJ1-2; TRBD1 matches at 10 bases. The germline V gene has CDR1 SGHTA and CDR2 FQGNSA. The CDR3 covers 15 residues. Trimming removed 5 bases from V and 4 bases from J; junction bases left unmatched: 7. The CDR3 loop is CASSPGQGGGYGYTF. The CDR3 nucleotides read TGTGCCAGCAGCCCCGGACAGGGGGGGGGCTATGGCTACACCTTC.

The CDR3 sequence: CASRVVDRGSYEQYF. The CDR3 DNA reads as TGTGCCAGCCGGGTGGTAGACAGGGGTTCCTACGAGCAGTACTTC. The chain carries TRBV6-5 and TRBJ2-7, with TRBD1 matching over 8 bases. The germline gives CDR1 MNHEY, CDR2 SVGAGI. The CDR3 is 15 amino acids. V lost 8 bases to trimming and J lost 1 base; unmatched junction nucleotides: 10.

The rearrangement uses TRBV2 and TRBJ1-2, with D perhaps matching TRBD1 (5 bases). The CDR3 spans 14 residues. V shed 1 base and J shed 5 bases, with 11 bases lying between them. Germline CDR1 reads SNHLY; CDR2 reads FYNNEI. Here the CDR3 reads CASSEDKQVYGYTF. In DNA, the CDR3 is TGTGCCAGCAGTGAAGATAAACAGGTGTATGGCTACACCTTC.

J is TRBJ1-4 and V is TRBV10-2; 8 positions match TRBD1. The J segment lost 4 bases and the V segment lost 6 bases, leaving 4 bases of the junction unmatched. The germline gives CDR1 WSHSY, CDR2 SAAADI. This CDR3 region has 14 residues. CDR3 coding DNA: TGCGCCAGCAGCGGACAGGGCTTTAATGAAAAACTGTTTTTT. It yields the protein CASSGQGFNEKLFF.

The J gene is TRBJ2-7, the V gene TRBV10-3, with 7 positions matching TRBD1. Looked up from germline, CDR1 is ENHRY and CDR2 is SYGVKD. This CDR3 region has 14 residues. The trim removed 4 bases at V and 3 bases at J, leaving 6 bases unmatched. CDR3 protein: CAISVGTEGYEQYF. In DNA form, the CDR3 reads TGTGCCATCAGTGTAGGGACAGAGGGCTACGAGCAGTACTTC.

In its sample, this clone was seen once. This chain joins TRBV9 and TRBJ2-3; maybe TRBD2 (6 bases). Trimming pared 3 bases from V and 2 bases from J, leaving 13 bases between. This CDR3 contains 15 residues. CDR1 SGDLS and CDR2 YYNGEE come from the germline V gene. The CDR3 region is CASSEQTSPTDTQYF. For the CDR3, the DNA is TGTGCCAGCAGCGAACAGACTAGTCCCACAGATACGCAGTATTTT.

Written as DNA, the CDR3 is TGTGCCAGTAACCTAGCGGGGACCTCCCGTACGCAGTATTTT. It translates to CASNLAGTSRTQYF. This chain links TRBV19 with TRBJ2-3, with 9 bases identical to TRBD2. V gave up 7 bases and J gave up 8 bases; unmatched junction bases: 10. The CDR3 extends over 14 amino acids. Germline V lookup: CDR1 LNHDA, CDR2 SQIVND (reference sequence). The whole variable domain, filled in from reference TRBV19 and TRBJ2-3, reads DGGITQSPKYLFRKEGQNVTLSCEQNLNHDAMYWYRQDPGQGLRLIYYSQIVNDFQKGDIAEGYSVSREKKESFPLTVTSAQKNPTAFYLCASNLAGTSRTQYFGPGTRLTVL.

This clone was recorded only once. V is TRBV5-1 and J is TRBJ1-1; a possible D gene is TRBD1 (6 bases). Trimming removed 1 base at V and 2 bases at J, with 12 bases between. The germline CDR1 and CDR2 sequences are SGHRS and YFSETQ. CDR3 length: 15 residues. This CDR3 reads CASSLTPGENTEAFF. The CDR3 DNA sequence: TGCGCCAGCAGCTTGACCCCAGGGGAAAACACTGAAGCTTTCTTT.

The genes are TRBV6-1 and TRBJ2-5; D is unresolved. This CDR3 region has 14 residues. The ends were cut back, 0 bases at V and 4 bases at J, with 9 bases in the middle. Germline V gene sequence: CDR1 MNHNS, CDR2 SASEGT. CDR3 nucleotides: TGTGCCAGCAGTGAAGCCGCGGCTAGAGAGACCCAGTACTTC. Translated: CASSEAAARETQYF.

V is TRBV4-1 and J is TRBJ1-2; D uncertain. This CDR3 is 15 amino acids long. Trimming took 4 bases from V and 0 from J, leaving 12 bases between them. Per the germline V gene, CDR1 is MGHRA and CDR2 is YSYEKL. CDR3 sequence: CASSPESGANYGYTF. The DNA of the CDR3 is TGCGCCAGCAGCCCCGAAAGCGGTGCTAACTATGGCTACACCTTC.

The V and J genes are TRBV5-1 and TRBJ1-3, with TRBD1 matching 9 bases. The CDR3 contains 16 residues. With V trimmed by 0 bases and J by 4 bases, 5 bases remained unmatched. CDR1 and CDR2 (germline): SGHRS, YFSETQ. CDR3 nucleotides: TGCGCCAGCAGCTTGGGGACAGGGGTCTTCGGAAACACCATATATTTT. It codes for CASSLGTGVFGNTIYF.

The chain uses TRBV6-5 and TRBJ2-2; possibly TRBD2 for D (7 bases). V gave up 2 bases and J gave up 5 bases, with 12 bases separating them. The CDR3 extends over 15 amino acids. Germline lookup yields CDR1 MNHEY and CDR2 SVGAGI. The DNA of the CDR3 is TGTGCCAGCAGTTACACGGGGGGCCGAACCGGGGAGCTGTTTTTT. Protein product: CASSYTGGRTGELFF.

This clone was observed a few times. The rearrangement uses TRBV19 and TRBJ1-4, with 7 bases that match TRBD1. Unmatched junction bases numbered 9, after V lost 4 bases and J lost 1 base. In germline, CDR1 is LNHDA, CDR2 SQIVND (reference sequence). The CDR3 length is 17 residues. The CDR3 bases are TGTGCCAGTAGTAACAATCGGGACAGCCTAACTAATGAAAAACTGTTTTTT. Amino acid sequence: CASSNNRDSLTNEKLFF.

V and J are TRBV6-5 and TRBJ1-1, with D uncertain. V shed 6 bases and J shed 7 bases, with 12 bases lying between them. This CDR3 comprises 12 residues. CDR1 and CDR2 (germline): MNHEY, SVGAGI. CDR3 in DNA: TGTGCCAGCAGGATTGGGCGGGGTGAAGCTTTCTTT. It encodes CASRIGRGEAFF.

The gene calls are TRBV5-1 and TRBJ2-7, with 7 bases that match TRBD1. With 5 bases clipped from V and 1 base from J, the junction kept 6 bases outside the gene matches. CDR1 is SGHRS and CDR2 is YFSETQ in the germline V gene. This CDR3 region has 14 residues. Written as DNA, the CDR3 is TGCGCCAGCAGGGGGACAGCGTCATCCTACGAGCAGTACTTC. Its translation: CASRGTASSYEQYF. The full variable domain, in which reference TRBV5-1 and TRBJ2-7 provide the parts outside the CDR3, is KAGVTQTPRYLIKTRGQQVTLSCSPISGHRSVSWYQQTPGQGLQFLFEYFSETQRNKGNFPGRFSGRQFSNSRSEMNVSTLELGDSALYLCASRGTASSYEQYFGPGTRLTVT.

The chain joins TRBV21-1 to TRBJ1-1. TRBV21-1 is a known pseudogene. The CDR3 is 14 residues long. CDR3 protein: CATPKEGGHTEAFF. CDR3 DNA: TGTGCCACCCCCAAGGAGGGGGGGCACACTGAAGCTTTCTTT.

V and J are TRBV19 and TRBJ2-3; the match to TRBD1 covers 9 bases. Germline trimming cut 9 bases from V and 5 bases from J; bases unmatched to any gene: 12. This CDR3 is 15 amino acids long. From germline, CDR1 is LNHDA and CDR2 SQIVND (reference sequence). The CDR3 nucleotides are TGTGCCAGCTCGCCGGGACAGGGAGTTGGAGATACGCAGTATTTT. As protein: CASSPGQGVGDTQYF.

This clone has only one observation. The chain has TRBV4-1 and TRBJ1-2; 9 bases fit TRBD1. V lost 1 base to trimming and J lost 7 bases; unmatched junction nucleotides: 7. From germline, CDR1 is MGHRA and CDR2 YSYEKL. CDR3 length: 15 residues. CDR3 nucleotides: TGCGCCAGCAGCCAAGGGGACAGGGTTGGTCGTGGCTACACCTTC. Translating gives CASSQGDRVGRGYTF.